The next 20 T cell receptor beta chains were all read from a single sample in a study of blood T cell repertoires in COVID-19. Sequenced by immunoSEQ multiplex PCR; TCRdb stores in-frame clones only, minus some. The sample consists of 50,000 to 65,000 clones, roughly 89% of them appearing once. The sample was peripheral blood. Receptors originate from a man between 60 and 70 years old with active COVID-19.

V gene TRBV19 combines with J gene TRBJ2-2; no definite D call. CDR3 length: 15 residues. Germline V gene lookup returns CDR1 LNHDA and CDR2 SQIVND (reference sequence). Trimming stripped 4 bases from V and 0 bases from J, with 9 bases between. The CDR3 loop reads CASSTRQANTGELFF. The CDR3 region has the DNA TGTGCCAGTAGTACAAGACAAGCGAACACCGGGGAGCTGTTTTTT.

V is TRBV7-2 and J is TRBJ2-7; 10 bases fit TRBD2. The length of the CDR3 is 15 residues. Trimming cost V 4 bases and J 6 bases; bases outside gene matches: 9. The germline gives CDR1 SGHTA, CDR2 FQGNSA. CDR3 bases: TGTGCCAGCAGCTCGAGGACTAGCGGCCTCCGCGAGCAGTACTTC. The encoded protein is CASSSRTSGLREQYF.

The V gene is TRBV4-3, the J gene TRBJ2-1; 7 positions match TRBD2. The CDR3 has 18 residues. V lost 0 bases and J lost 0; bases outside the gene matches: 8. Germline CDR1 is LGHNA and CDR2 is YSLEER. CDR3 nucleotide sequence: TGCGCCAGCAGCCAAGATGAGCTAGCGGCCACCTCCTACAATGAGCAGTTCTTC. It yields the protein CASSQDELAATSYNEQFF.

This clone was detected a few times. CDR3 amino acids: CASSLGGWSSYNEQFF. DNA for the CDR3: TGTGCCAGCAGCTTGGGAGGCTGGAGCTCCTACAATGAGCAGTTCTTC. J is TRBJ2-1 and V is TRBV5-4; D not certain. The CDR3 length is 16 residues. The germline V gene has CDR1 SGHNT and CDR2 YYREEE (reference sequence). Between the trimmed V and J ends, which lost 0 bases and 0 bases, there was a span of 10 bases.

A note on this clone: Compared with germline, one end of the junction differs, possibly owing to a read error. The chain joins TRBV29-1 to TRBJ1-1; D gene uncertain. Germline V CDR1 and CDR2: SQVTM, ANQGSEA. CDR3 length equals 10 residues. The chain's CDR3 is CSAEGSEAFF. The DNA of the CDR3 is TGCAGCGCTGAAGGCAGTGAAGCTTTCTTT.

This clone has a single count. The CDR3 is CASSYRQGPYNEQFF. As DNA, the CDR3 is TGTGCCAGCAGTTATAGACAGGGACCGTACAATGAGCAGTTCTTC. V and J are TRBV6-2 or TRBV6-3 and TRBJ2-1; TRBD1 aligns across 7 bases. This CDR3 is 15 amino acids long. Germline trimming cut 3 bases from V and 4 bases from J; bases unmatched to any gene: 6. Germline lookup yields CDR1 MNHEY and CDR2 SVGEGT.

The chain recombines TRBV11-2 with TRBJ2-1, with D possibly matching TRBD2 (6 bases). V shed 1 base and J shed 4 bases, with 11 bases lying between them. This CDR3 has 15 amino acids. CDR1 and CDR2 from the germline V gene are SGHAT and FQNNGV. The CDR3 DNA follows: TGTGCCAGCAGCTTAGGACCGCGGGGTTACAATGAGCAGTTCTTC. It is translated as CASSLGPRGYNEQFF.

V usage is TRBV4-2 and J usage is TRBJ1-4, with 9 bases fitting TRBD1. The V gene end was trimmed by 1 base and the J gene end by 3 bases; junction bases not matched to a gene: 6. The CDR3 is 17 residues long. CDR1 is LGHNA and CDR2 is YNFKEQ in the germline V gene. The CDR3 DNA follows: TGTGCCAGCAGCCAAGGACAGGGGGGAGCAGCTAATGAAAAACTGTTTTTT. Encoded protein: CASSQGQGGAANEKLFF.

The chain combines TRBV4-2 with TRBJ2-1; D might be TRBD2 (7 bases). Germline-derived CDR1 and CDR2 are LGHNA and YNFKEQ. Trimming took off 0 bases at V and 5 bases at J, with 14 bases between the two ends. The CDR3 length is 16 residues. CDR3 region: CASSQDEGEGHNEQFF. The CDR3 coding sequence is TGTGCCAGCAGCCAAGATGAGGGGGAGGGCCACAATGAGCAGTTCTTC.

The V and J genes are TRBV2 and TRBJ2-7; D might be TRBD1 (5 bases). V gave up 8 bases and J gave up 0 bases, with 11 bases separating them. The V gene's germline CDR1 is SNHLY and CDR2 FYNNEI. This CDR3 spans 13 amino acids. This chain's CDR3 is CASDRGFSYEQYF. CDR3 bases: TGTGCCAGCGATAGGGGATTCTCCTACGAGCAGTACTTC. Together with reference TRBV2 and TRBJ2-7, the CDR3 gives the full variable domain: EPEVTQTPSHQVTQMGQEVILRCVPISNHLYFYWYRQILGQKVEFLVSFYNNEISEKSEIFDDQFSVERPDGSNFTLKIRSTKLEDSAMYFCASDRGFSYEQYFGPGTRLTVT.

This sequence joins TRBV5-1 and TRBJ2-3, with 10 nucleotides matching TRBD1. Germline assignment: CDR1 SGHRS and CDR2 YFSETQ. The length of the CDR3 is 15 residues. V lost 3 bases, J lost 4 bases, and 5 bases stayed unmatched. DNA of the CDR3: TGCGCCAGCAGCTCCCACGGGACAGGGGCAGATACGCAGTATTTT. As protein: CASSSHGTGADTQYF. Full variable domain (missing parts from reference TRBV5-1 and TRBJ2-3): KAGVTQTPRYLIKTRGQQVTLSCSPISGHRSVSWYQQTPGQGLQFLFEYFSETQRNKGNFPGRFSGRQFSNSRSEMNVSTLELGDSALYLCASSSHGTGADTQYFGPGTRLTVL.

This clone was recorded only once. This chain uses TRBV7-6 with TRBJ2-1; D may be TRBD1 (6 bases). Trimming pared 2 bases from V and 4 bases from J, leaving 12 bases between. CDR1 is SGHVS and CDR2 is FNYEAQ in the germline V gene. The CDR3 loop spans 15 amino acids. CDR3 nucleotides: TGTGCCAGCAGCTTAACAAGGACAGCTTACAATGAGCAGTTCTTC. This sequence encodes CASSLTRTAYNEQFF.

The chain couples TRBV2 to TRBJ2-5; D gene ambiguous. Per germline, CDR1 SNHLY and CDR2 FYNNEI. The V and J ends lost 8 bases and 0 bases respectively, with 7 bases between them. This CDR3 has 12 amino acids. CDR3 coding DNA: TGTGCCAGCGCCGGTTACCAAGAGACCCAGTACTTC. Its protein product is CASAGYQETQYF.

This chain links TRBV7-2 with TRBJ1-4; no definite D call. Trimming removed 6 bases from V and 5 bases from J, with 10 bases in between. The CDR3 has 13 amino acids. Germline V CDR1 and CDR2: SGHTA, FQGNSA. CDR3 residues: CASRPRENEKLFF. For the CDR3, the DNA is TGTGCCAGCAGGCCGAGAGAGAATGAAAAACTGTTTTTT.

This chain joins TRBV5-6 and TRBJ2-7, with no clear D. Germline V gene data show CDR1 as SGHDT and CDR2 as YYEEEE. CDR3 length equals 15 residues. Trimming removed 0 bases at V and 2 bases at J, with 12 bases between. The CDR3 coding sequence is TGTGCCAGCAGCTTGGGCCCCAACGTAGCCTACGAGCAGTACTTC. Protein sequence: CASSLGPNVAYEQYF.

The gene calls are TRBV30 and TRBJ1-2, with TRBD1 matching over 7 bases. The CDR3 runs to 13 residues. J gave up 7 bases and V 3 bases, and 8 bases lay outside the gene matches. The V gene's germline CDR1 is GTSNPN and CDR2 SVGIG (reference sequence). The CDR3 loop is CAWRDWTGGGYTF. The CDR3 region has the DNA TGTGCCTGGAGAGACTGGACAGGTGGTGGCTACACCTTC.

The chain couples TRBV9 to TRBJ2-4; D possibly corresponds to TRBD2 (5 bases). The length of the CDR3 is 13 residues. Germline CDR1 and CDR2: SGDLS and YYNGEE. Deletions cut 4 bases from V and 9 bases from J, with 14 bases between. For the CDR3, the DNA is TGTGCCAGCAGCCCTCGAGTAGGAGGCATTCAGTACTTC. This sequence encodes CASSPRVGGIQYF. The variable domain in full, completed from reference TRBV9 and TRBJ2-4, reads DSGVTQTPKHLITATGQRVTLRCSPRSGDLSVYWYQQSLDQGLQFLIQYYNGEERAKGNILERFSAQQFPDLHSELNLSSLELGDSALYFCASSPRVGGIQYFGAGTRLSVL.

The chain carries TRBV6-6 and TRBJ2-7, with TRBD1 matching over 10 bases. J gave up 3 bases and V 4 bases, and 6 bases lay outside the gene matches. The CDR3 is made up of 15 amino acids. From germline, CDR1 is MNHNY and CDR2 SVGAGI (reference sequence). The CDR3 nucleotides read TGTGCCAGCAGTTCCCGGGACAGGGGTCACTACGAGCAGTACTTC. This sequence encodes CASSSRDRGHYEQYF.

The chain's CDR3 is CAGGQHQETQYF. CDR3 sequence (DNA): TGTGCCGGGGGACAGCATCAAGAGACCCAGTACTTC. V usage is TRBV2 and J usage is TRBJ2-5; 7 nucleotides match TRBD1. This CDR3 contains 12 residues. Germline V gives CDR1 SNHLY, CDR2 FYNNEI. The V gene end was trimmed by 11 bases and the J gene end by 2 bases; junction bases not matched to a gene: 5. Supplemented by reference TRBV2 and TRBJ2-5, the full variable domain reads EPEVTQTPSHQVTQMGQEVILRCVPISNHLYFYWYRQILGQKVEFLVSFYNNEISEKSEIFDDQFSVERPDGSNFTLKIRSTKLEDSAMYFCAGGQHQETQYFGPGTRLLVL.

V gene TRBV7-8 combines with J gene TRBJ2-4, with TRBD2 matching over 10 bases. The CDR3 runs to 17 residues. The germline V gene encodes CDR1 SGHVS and CDR2 FQNEAQ. The V gene end was trimmed by 5 bases and the J gene end by 7 bases; junction bases not matched to a gene: 14. Here the CDR3 reads CASSLLVSGRKGNIQYF. Written as DNA, the CDR3 is TGTGCCAGCAGCCTGTTAGTTAGCGGGAGGAAAGGGAACATTCAGTACTTC.